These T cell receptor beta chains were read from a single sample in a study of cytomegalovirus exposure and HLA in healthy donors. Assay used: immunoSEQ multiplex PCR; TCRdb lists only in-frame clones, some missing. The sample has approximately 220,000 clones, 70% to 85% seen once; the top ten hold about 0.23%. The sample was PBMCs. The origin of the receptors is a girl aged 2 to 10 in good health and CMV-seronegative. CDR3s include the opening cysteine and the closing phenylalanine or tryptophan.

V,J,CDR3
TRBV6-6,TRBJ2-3,CASRPDRSRGDTQYF
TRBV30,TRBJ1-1,CAWSNRVTAFF
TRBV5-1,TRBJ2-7,CASSFSTGEQYF
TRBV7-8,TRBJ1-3,CASSPAGSGNTIYF
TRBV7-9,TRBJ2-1,CASSRGGTGVLHEQFF
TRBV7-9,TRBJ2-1,CASRFESGSYNEQFF
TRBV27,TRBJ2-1,CASSFRRLAVGVF
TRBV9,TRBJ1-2,CASSVTRGNYGYTF
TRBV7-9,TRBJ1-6,CASSLPGSSPLHF
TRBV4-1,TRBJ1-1,CASSWGQGNTEAFF
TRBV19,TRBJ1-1,CASNRDSPNTEAFF
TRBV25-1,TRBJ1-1,CASRGQGGNTEAFF
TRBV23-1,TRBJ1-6,CASSHSGTTYNSPLHF
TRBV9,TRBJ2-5,CASSAGVGARETQYF
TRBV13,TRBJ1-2,CASSLGAYGYTF
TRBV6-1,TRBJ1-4,CASSAYRVATNEKLFF
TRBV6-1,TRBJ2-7,CASRETSGGLYEQYF
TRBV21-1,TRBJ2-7,CASSNAPGLAGGDSSYEQYF
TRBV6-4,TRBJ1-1,CASSATGGTEAFF
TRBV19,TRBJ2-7,CASSQGGTGSYEQYF
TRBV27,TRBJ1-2,CASSTLEGRGPGYTF
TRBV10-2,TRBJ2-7,CASSGLAGGPSSYEQYF
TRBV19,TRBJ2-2,CASSIQNTGELFF
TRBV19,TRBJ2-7,CASSASPDSELSYEQYF
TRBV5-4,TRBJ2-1,CASSLVGSSYNEQFF
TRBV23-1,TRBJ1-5,CASSQSSFLGHF
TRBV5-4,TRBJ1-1,CASSPPTGSGAFF
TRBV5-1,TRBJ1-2,CASSLAVRGNYGYTF
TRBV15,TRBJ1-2,CATSSPGHPNYGYTF
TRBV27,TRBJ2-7,CASSLRQGFYEQYF
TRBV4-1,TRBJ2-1,CASSLNSGGDNEQFF
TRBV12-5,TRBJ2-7,CASGLVWGDEQYF
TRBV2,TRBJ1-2,CASDWGQNYGYTF
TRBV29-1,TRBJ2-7,CSVGRRAGRSYEQYF
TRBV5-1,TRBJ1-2,CASSPLQESDGYTF
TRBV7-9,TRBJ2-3,CASSPVRLERTDTQYF
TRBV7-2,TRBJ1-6,CASSFGGRSPLHF
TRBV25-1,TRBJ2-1,CASSENLQDPSYNEQFF
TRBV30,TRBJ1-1,CAWSDREPEAFF
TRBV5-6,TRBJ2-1,CASSLGDRSGRAQFF
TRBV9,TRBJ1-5,CASSVSGRVDQPQHF
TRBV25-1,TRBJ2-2,CASSTHPPGTYNTGELFF
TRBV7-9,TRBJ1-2,CASSSERILNYGYTF
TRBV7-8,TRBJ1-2,CASSLNSYGYTF